The 27 T cell receptor beta chains listed next were all sequenced from one sample in a study of blood T cells in healthy people across ages. A second PCR of about 7 to 12 cycles used a sample-barcoded 5' primer and a J-beta primer mix. TCRdb redid the calling of the 5' RACE reads with MiXCR, one entry per CDR3 protein. The repertoire holds 600,000 to 900,000 distinct CDR3 sequences, with roughly 24% as singletons. The data were also submitted as part of a second study, on T cells of mothers and their children.

Source material: blood. These receptor sequences come from a boy younger than 18 in good health.

This clonotype occurred once. This sequence joins TRBV5-1 and TRBJ2-5; D possibly uses TRBD1 or TRBD2 (6 bases each). This CDR3 is 14 amino acids long. Trimming pared 3 bases from V and 5 bases from J, leaving 14 bases between. The germline V gene has CDR1 SGHRS and CDR2 YFSETQ. The CDR3 bases are TGCGCCAGCAGCTCGGAGGGGGGCCTCGAGACCCAGTACTTC. Translated, it gives CASSSEGGLETQYF.

This chain connects TRBV20-1 to TRBJ2-2; 7 positions match TRBD1. The length of the CDR3 is 15 residues. Germline CDR1 DFQATT, CDR2 SNEGSKA (reference sequence). The V and J ends lost 5 bases and 4 bases, in that order; junction bases with no gene match: 10. CDR3 nucleotides: TGCAGTGCTTCCCGTCGGGCAGGGGGCACCGGGGAGCTGTTTTTT. Translated: CSASRRAGGTGELFF.

This rearrangement joins TRBV20-1 to TRBJ2-4; possibly TRBD1 for D (5 bases). V was pared by 4 bases and J by 12 bases, with 13 bases between. The CDR3 consists of 11 residues. Germline lookup yields CDR1 DFQATT and CDR2 SNEGSKA (reference sequence). The CDR3 reads CSATGSLGQYF. CDR3 coding DNA: TGCAGTGCTACAGGGTCCCTGGGTCAGTACTTC.

V and J are TRBV5-1 and TRBJ2-5; TRBD1 matches at 8 bases. Germline CDR1 is SGHRS and CDR2 is YFSETQ. V shed 4 bases and J 4 bases; nucleotides not matched to a gene: 15. This CDR3 contains 17 residues. The CDR3 region has the DNA TGCGCCAGCAGCCTCAGACAGGGGAGCCCGCTCGGAGAGACCCAGTACTTC. Translation: CASSLRQGSPLGETQYF.

This chain connects TRBV30 to TRBJ1-4; 10 positions match TRBD1. Per the germline V gene, CDR1 is GTSNPN and CDR2 is SVGIG (reference sequence). With V trimmed by 5 bases and J by 8 bases, 2 bases remained unmatched. There are 12 residues in the CDR3. CDR3 bases: TGTGCCTGGTGGACAGGGGGAGAAAAACTGTTTTTT. It codes for CAWWTGGEKLFF.

This clonotype was observed a handful of times. This chain links TRBV24-1 with TRBJ2-5, with D unresolved. The germline V and J ends were trimmed by 2 bases and 7 bases, with 7 bases remaining between them. Germline V CDR1 and CDR2: KGHDR, SFDVKD. CDR3 size: 12 residues. CDR3 sequence: CATSDSTRTQYF. In nucleotides, the CDR3 is TGTGCCACCAGTGATTCGACACGGACCCAGTACTTC.

In its sample, this clonotype was seen once. The chain combines TRBV2 with TRBJ1-1; 7 bases line up with TRBD1. V gave up 5 bases and J gave up 0 bases; unmatched junction bases: 3. The CDR3 extends over 14 amino acids. Germline V gene lookup returns CDR1 SNHLY and CDR2 FYNNEI. The CDR3 spells CASSKTGMNTEAFF. The CDR3 DNA reads TGTGCCAGCAGTAAGACAGGGATGAACACTGAAGCTTTCTTT.

The V and J genes are TRBV6-1 and TRBJ2-7, with D perhaps TRBD1 (6 bases). Trimming took 5 bases from V and 4 from J, leaving 18 bases between them. Per the germline V gene, CDR1 is MNHNS and CDR2 is SASEGT. The CDR3 spans 15 residues. CDR3 nucleotides: TGTGCCAGCAGTCCCCTTGGTGACAGGAGATACGAGCAGTACTTC. It codes for CASSPLGDRRYEQYF.

This clonotype came up a few times. The rearrangement links TRBV3-1 to TRBJ2-5, with TRBD1 as a possible D gene (6 bases). The CDR3 has 14 amino acids. Trimming took 1 base from V and 5 from J, leaving 11 bases between them. Germline V gene sequence: CDR1 LGHDT, CDR2 YNNKEL (reference sequence). The CDR3, as DNA: TGTGCCAGCAGCCAAGTAACAGGGCTGGAGACCCAGTACTTC. Its protein product is CASSQVTGLETQYF.

This clonotype was counted only a few times. The genes are TRBV5-1 and TRBJ2-2, with 8 bases fitting TRBD1. The CDR3 spans 15 residues. The V gene's germline CDR1 is SGHRS and CDR2 YFSETQ. V trimming: 6 bases; J trimming: 4 bases; junction bases outside the gene matches: 8. The CDR3 DNA sequence: TGCGCCAGCACTTGGACAGGGTCGAGCACCGGGGAGCTGTTTTTT. Translated: CASTWTGSSTGELFF.

The chain is built from TRBV12-5 and TRBJ2-1, with D perhaps matching TRBD1 or TRBD2 (5 bases each). The CDR3 covers 12 residues. Germline CDR1 is LGHNT and CDR2 is FRNRAP. The V and J ends lost 3 bases and 7 bases respectively, with 7 bases between them. This chain's CDR3 is CASGFWGNEQFF. The CDR3 DNA sequence: TGTGCTAGTGGTTTTTGGGGGAATGAGCAGTTCTTC. Looking up the rest from reference TRBV12-5 and TRBJ2-1 gives the full variable domain: DARVTQTPRHKVTEMGQEVTMRCQPILGHNTVFWYRQTMMQGLELLAYFRNRAPLDDSGMPKDRFSAEMPDATLATLKIQPSEPRDSAVYFCASGFWGNEQFFGPGTRLTVL.

This rearrangement joins TRBV28 to TRBJ1-4; D is possibly TRBD1 (5 bases). V gave up 5 bases and J gave up 0 bases, with 13 bases separating them. Germline lookup yields CDR1 MDHEN and CDR2 SYDVKM. CDR3 length: 16 residues. CDR3 protein: CASSIPGPTTNEKLFF. The CDR3 DNA reads as TGTGCCAGCAGTATCCCGGGACCTACAACTAATGAAAAACTGTTTTTT.

The gene calls are TRBV6-6 and TRBJ2-7; 7 positions match TRBD1. Germline-derived CDR1 and CDR2 are MNHNY and SVGAGI (reference sequence). This CDR3 has 14 amino acids. V lost 5 bases, J lost 2 bases, and 6 bases stayed unmatched. CDR3 sequence (DNA): TGTGCCAGCAGTCCCCTCCAGGGGGCCTACGAGCAGTACTTC. Its translation: CASSPLQGAYEQYF.

The genes are TRBV7-9 and TRBJ1-1; D is perhaps TRBD1 (5 bases). The CDR3 totals 14 residues. Trimming shortened V by 5 bases and J by 6 bases, and 16 bases separated the two germline ends. CDR1 is SEHNR, CDR2 FQNEAQ, per germline (reference sequence). CDR3 loop: CASSQGSSDPEAFF. CDR3 DNA: TGTGCCAGCAGCCAGGGTTCCTCGGACCCTGAAGCTTTCTTT.

This chain joins TRBV9 and TRBJ2-5, with 11 nucleotides matching TRBD2. The V and J ends lost 4 bases and 5 bases, in that order; junction bases with no gene match: 7. The CDR3 loop spans 15 amino acids. CDR1 and CDR2 from the germline V gene are SGDLS and YYNGEE. CDR3 DNA sequence: TGTGCCAGCAGCCCGCTAGCGGGGGGCGGGGAGACCCAGTACTTC. Amino acids: CASSPLAGGGETQYF. The full variable domain, with the rest looked up from reference TRBV9 and TRBJ2-5, is DSGVTQTPKHLITATGQRVTLRCSPRSGDLSVYWYQQSLDQGLQFLIQYYNGEERAKGNILERFSAQQFPDLHSELNLSSLELGDSALYFCASSPLAGGGETQYFGPGTRLLVL.

The chain uses TRBV7-3 and TRBJ2-1, with TRBD2 matching over 9 bases. Trimming cost V 4 bases and J 5 bases; bases outside gene matches: 9. This CDR3 has 16 amino acids. The germline CDR1 and CDR2 sequences are SGHTA and FQGTGA. DNA of the CDR3: TGTGCCAGCAGCTGGGCGGGGGGGCCGATGAACAATGAGCAGTTCTTC. The encoded protein is CASSWAGGPMNNEQFF.

This clonotype was seen only a few times. The chain is built from TRBV24-1 and TRBJ2-2; no clear D. Germline lookup yields CDR1 KGHDR and CDR2 SFDVKD. The CDR3 totals 17 residues. V lost 0 bases and J 2 bases, leaving 12 bases between the germline ends. CDR3 sequence (DNA): TGTGCCACCAGTGATTTGAGCAAAGACTCCAACACCGGGGAGCTGTTTTTT. Translation gives CATSDLSKDSNTGELFF.

CDR3 nucleotides: TGTGCCAGCTTGCGGACAGGGGGCTATGGCTACACCTTC. Residues: CASLRTGGYGYTF. The chain recombines TRBV7-9 with TRBJ1-2; 10 bases line up with TRBD1. Trimming removed 8 bases from V and 4 bases from J; junction bases left unmatched: 4. This CDR3 has 13 amino acids. CDR1 and CDR2 from the germline V gene are SEHNR and FQNEAQ (reference sequence).

This clonotype was seen only a few times. A junction end diverges from the germline sequence, so it may reflect a read error. This chain uses TRBV20-1 with TRBJ1-1; 9 bases are a match to TRBD1. Germline loops: CDR1 DFQATT, CDR2 SNEGSKA (reference sequence). The CDR3 extends over 15 amino acids. The CDR3 coding sequence is TGCAGTGCAAGAGTTTCGGGACAGGGAGGAACTGAAGCTTTCTTT. It encodes CSARVSGQGGTEAFF.

The chain couples TRBV5-1 to TRBJ2-7, with D uncertain. Matching the DNA end better, TRBJ2-1 makes the J call doubtful. There are 14 residues in the CDR3. Germline V CDR1 and CDR2: SGHRS, YFSETQ. As DNA, the CDR3 is TGCGCCAGCAGCTTATGGACGTCAACGGATGAGCAGTTCTTC. Translation: CASSLWTSTDEQFF.

The table lists this clonotype with a few counts. The chain has TRBV5-1 and TRBJ1-1; possible D gene TRBD1, 6 bases. This CDR3 comprises 14 residues. Germline lookup yields CDR1 SGHRS and CDR2 YFSETQ. Trimming pared 4 bases from V and 2 bases from J, leaving 12 bases between. Written as DNA, the CDR3 is TGCGCCAGCAGCGGAGGACAGAGTAACACTGAAGCTTTCTTT. Translated, it gives CASSGGQSNTEAFF. Filled out from reference TRBV5-1 and TRBJ1-1, the complete variable domain reads KAGVTQTPRYLIKTRGQQVTLSCSPISGHRSVSWYQQTPGQGLQFLFEYFSETQRNKGNFPGRFSGRQFSNSRSEMNVSTLELGDSALYLCASSGGQSNTEAFFGQGTRLTVV.

This clonotype came up a few times. V usage is TRBV11-1 and J usage is TRBJ2-1; the D gene is possibly TRBD1 (6 bases). From germline, CDR1 is SGHAT and CDR2 FQDESV (reference sequence). This CDR3 has 14 residues. Trimming took 0 bases from V and 4 from J, leaving 7 bases between them. The CDR3 sequence is CASSLAGHYNEQFF. The CDR3 DNA follows: TGTGCCAGCAGCTTAGCGGGACATTACAATGAGCAGTTCTTC.

This clonotype was recorded a few times. The rearrangement uses TRBV20-1 and TRBJ2-7; the match to TRBD1 covers 10 bases. The ends lost 5 bases at V and 2 bases at J; junction bases unmatched: 9. There are 15 residues in the CDR3. Germline V gene data show CDR1 as DFQATT and CDR2 as SNEGSKA (reference sequence). The CDR3 DNA reads as TGCAGTGCTGAAGATACCGGACAGGGGGCCTACGAGCAGTACTTC. It encodes CSAEDTGQGAYEQYF.

This clonotype was seen a single time. The chain links TRBV20-1 to TRBJ1-2; D gene unclear. The CDR3 spans 12 residues. The V and J ends lost 2 bases and 4 bases respectively, with 8 bases between them. From germline, CDR1 is DFQATT and CDR2 SNEGSKA (reference sequence). This CDR3 is CSARIVGYGYTF. The CDR3, as DNA: TGCAGTGCTAGAATCGTTGGCTATGGCTACACCTTC.

A few counts support this clonotype. The chain links TRBV7-3 to TRBJ2-5, with D unresolved. V lost 5 bases and J lost 6, with 13 bases in between. CDR3 length: 13 residues. In germline, CDR1 is SGHTA, CDR2 FQGTGA. CDR3 loop: CASSLHREQTQYF. The CDR3 bases are TGTGCCAGCAGCCTACACCGCGAGCAGACCCAGTACTTC.

This chain joins TRBV9 and TRBJ2-1; D remains unclear. The V end was cut by 0 bases, the J end by 6 bases, with 7 bases between. Germline assignment: CDR1 SGDLS and CDR2 YYNGEE. The CDR3 has 13 amino acids. The DNA for the CDR3 is TGTGCCAGCAGCGTAGCGGCGTCCAATGAGCAGTTCTTC. This translates into CASSVAASNEQFF.

This sequence joins TRBV6-5 and TRBJ1-5; D is undetermined. The CDR3 is 14 amino acids. CDR1 is MNHEY, CDR2 SVGAGI, per germline. V was clipped by 8 bases and J by 0 bases, with 11 bases between them. CDR3 loop: CASGSSGSNQPQHF. CDR3 nucleotide sequence: TGTGCCAGCGGCTCAAGCGGTAGCAATCAGCCCCAGCATTTT.